This T cell receptor (beta chain) was obtained from a study of blood T cell repertoires in COVID-19. The ends lost 2 bases at V and 5 bases at J; junction bases unmatched: 8. CDR1 and CDR2 (germline): SEHNR, FQNEAQ (reference sequence). CDR3 length equals 16 residues. The data were produced by immunoSEQ multiplex PCR, yet TCRdb's version contains in-frame clones alone and is incomplete. The sample holds roughly 140,000 clones; about 82% are singletons and the top ten take less than 7%. Sequenced input: PBMCs or T cells enriched from blood (not recorded which). This TCR was recovered from a woman aged 40 to 50 who had recovered from COVID-19. The rearrangement links TRBV7-9 to TRBJ1-5, with 8 bases lining up with TRBD1. This CDR3 is CASSLSQGARDQPQHF. The CDR3 DNA follows: TGTGCCAGCAGCTTATCGCAGGGGGCGAGGGATCAGCCCCAGCATTTT.